This TCR beta chain originates from a study of blood T cells in healthy people across ages. The CDR3 is 12 residues long. The ends were cut back, 2 bases at V and 7 bases at J, with 6 bases in the middle. Germline-derived CDR1 and CDR2 are MNHEY and SVGAGI. Together with a sample-barcoded 5' primer, a J-beta primer mix was included in a second PCR lasting roughly 6 to 12 cycles. TCRdb independently ran MiXCR on the 5' RACE reads; one entry per CDR3 protein. This table holds 780,000 or so distinct CDR3 sequences, just over 55% found once. The clonotype comes from a man aged 40-55 years in good health. Material: blood. V is TRBV6-5 and J is TRBJ2-1, with TRBD2 as a possible D gene (6 bases). In DNA, the CDR3 is TGTGCCAGCAGTTACGGGGGGAATGAGCAGTTCTTC. The encoded protein is CASSYGGNEQFF.